In this sample, the clone carrying this T cell receptor (beta chain) turned up many times. Its antigen is not identified. This entry comes from a study of early T cells in non-severe SARS-CoV-2 infection. Overall study: Chains were not paired, and sequencing was done on bulk RNA from unsorted whole blood. Study-wide results and limits: Using VDJdb, the matching emphasized anti-spike CD8 responses while missing private and CD4 specificities.

Trimming took off 3 bases at V and 5 bases at J, with 10 bases between the two ends. This CDR3 comprises 13 residues. Germline-derived CDR1 and CDR2 are LNHDA and SQIVND (reference sequence). TCRdb reprocessed the 5' RACE reads via MiXCR and lists one record per CDR3 protein. The sample includes some 48,000 distinct CDR3 sequences, roughly 7.7% of them seen just once. Sequencing input: whole blood. V gene TRBV19 combines with J gene TRBJ2-5; the D call may be TRBD1 or TRBD2 (5 bases each). The source of this sequence is an adult who was a healthcare worker with PCR-confirmed SARS-CoV-2 infection or an uninfected control (not recorded which). CDR3 in DNA: TGTGCCAGTAGTATGCTTCGGGGCGAGACCCAGTACTTC. Translating it yields CASSMLRGETQYF.